The clone carrying this T cell receptor (beta chain) was picked up many times. Antigen specificity is unknown. This sample is drawn from a study of regulatory T cells in long-lasting Graves disease. Time point here: persistent/refractory GD, antithyroid drugs over 5 years with positive TRAb. PBMC-extracted RNA yielded the TCR library. From each patient, roughly 10 milliliters of peripheral blood was drawn and collected into an EDTA anticoagulant tube. Study-level results: Newly diagnosed patients had higher TCR diversity than persistent Graves' patients did.

Investigators prepared the TCR beta libraries by applying iRepertoire HTBI primers and Arm-PCR of CDR3 regions. TCRdb reprocessed the multiplex PCR reads via MiXCR and lists one record per CDR3 protein. The data contain some 370,000 distinct CDR3 sequences, roughly 25% of them seen just once; the ten biggest clones take up approximately 30%. V shed 5 bases and J shed 5 bases, with 13 bases lying between them. The CDR3 is made up of 14 amino acids. The starting material was peripheral blood mononuclear cells (PBMCs), obtained when the disease was refractory, from a patient treated with antithyroid drugs. This TCR came from a woman aged 40 to 50 with Graves disease. The chain recombines TRBV12-3 or TRBV12-4 with TRBJ1-5, with D unresolved. The CDR3 region has the DNA TGTGCCAGCAGTCGGGATGGGTATGATCAGCCCCAGCATTTT. Translation: CASSRDGYDQPQHF.